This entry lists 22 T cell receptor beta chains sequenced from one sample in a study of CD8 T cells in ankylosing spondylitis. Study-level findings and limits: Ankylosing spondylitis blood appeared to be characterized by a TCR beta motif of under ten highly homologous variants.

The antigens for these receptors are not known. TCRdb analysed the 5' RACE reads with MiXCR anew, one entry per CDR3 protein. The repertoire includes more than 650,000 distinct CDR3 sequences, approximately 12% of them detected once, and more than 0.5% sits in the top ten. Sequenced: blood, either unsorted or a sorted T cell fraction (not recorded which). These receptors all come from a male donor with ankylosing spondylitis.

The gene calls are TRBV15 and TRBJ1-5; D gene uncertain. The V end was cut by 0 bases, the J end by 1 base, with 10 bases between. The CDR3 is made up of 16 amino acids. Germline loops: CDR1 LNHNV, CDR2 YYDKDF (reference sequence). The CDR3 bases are TGTGCCACCAGCAGAGATTTAGGACGGAGCAATCAGCCCCAGCATTTT. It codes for CATSRDLGRSNQPQHF. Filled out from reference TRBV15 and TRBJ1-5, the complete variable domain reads DAMVIQNPRYQVTQFGKPVTLSCSQTLNHNVMYWYQQKSSQAPKLLFHYYDKDFNNEADTPDNFQSRRPNTSFCFLDIRSPGLGDTAMYLCATSRDLGRSNQPQHFGDGTRLSIL.

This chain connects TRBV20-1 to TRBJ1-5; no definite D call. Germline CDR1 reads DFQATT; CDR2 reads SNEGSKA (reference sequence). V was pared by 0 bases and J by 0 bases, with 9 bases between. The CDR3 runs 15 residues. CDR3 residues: CSARDWSYSNQPQHF. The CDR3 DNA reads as TGCAGTGCTAGAGATTGGAGCTATAGCAATCAGCCCCAGCATTTT.

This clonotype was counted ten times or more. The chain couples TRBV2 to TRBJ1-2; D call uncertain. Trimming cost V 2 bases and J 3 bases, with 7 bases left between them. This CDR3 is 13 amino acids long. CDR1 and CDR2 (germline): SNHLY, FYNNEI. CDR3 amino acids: CASSELLDYGYTF. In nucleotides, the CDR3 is TGTGCCAGCAGTGAACTACTTGACTATGGCTACACCTTC.

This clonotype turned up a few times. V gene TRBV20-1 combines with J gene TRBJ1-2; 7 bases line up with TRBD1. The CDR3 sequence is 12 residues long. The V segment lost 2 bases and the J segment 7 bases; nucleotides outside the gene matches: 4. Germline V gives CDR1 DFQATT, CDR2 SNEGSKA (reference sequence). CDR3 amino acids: CSARPRGGGYTF. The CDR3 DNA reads TGCAGTGCTAGACCCAGGGGGGGTGGCTACACCTTC.

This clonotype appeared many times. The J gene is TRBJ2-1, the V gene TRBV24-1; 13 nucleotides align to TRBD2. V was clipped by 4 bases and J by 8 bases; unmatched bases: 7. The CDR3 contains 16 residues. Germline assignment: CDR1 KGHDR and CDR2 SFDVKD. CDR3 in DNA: TGTGCCACCAGTGACCCCGGACTAGCGGGAGACGATGAGCAGTTCTTC. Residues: CATSDPGLAGDDEQFF.

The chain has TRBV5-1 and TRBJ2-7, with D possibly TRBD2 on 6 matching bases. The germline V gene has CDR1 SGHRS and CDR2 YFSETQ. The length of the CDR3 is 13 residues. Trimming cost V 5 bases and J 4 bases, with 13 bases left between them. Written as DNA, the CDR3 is TGCGCCAGCAGGCGGGACCCCAAGTACGAGCAGTACTTC. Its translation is CASRRDPKYEQYF.

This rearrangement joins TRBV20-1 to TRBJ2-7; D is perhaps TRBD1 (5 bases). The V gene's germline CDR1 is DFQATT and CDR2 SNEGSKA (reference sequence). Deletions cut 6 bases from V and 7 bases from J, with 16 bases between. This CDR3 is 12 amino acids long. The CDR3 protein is CSAYIRTREQYF. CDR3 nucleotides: TGCAGTGCCTACATCAGGACAAGAGAGCAGTACTTC.

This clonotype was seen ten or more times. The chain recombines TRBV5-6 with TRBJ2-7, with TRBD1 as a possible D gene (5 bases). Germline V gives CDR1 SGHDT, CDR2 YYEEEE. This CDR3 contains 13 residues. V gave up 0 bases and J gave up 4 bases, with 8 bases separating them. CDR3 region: CASSLGPGYEQYF. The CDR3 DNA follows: TGTGCCAGCAGCTTGGGGCCAGGGTACGAGCAGTACTTC.

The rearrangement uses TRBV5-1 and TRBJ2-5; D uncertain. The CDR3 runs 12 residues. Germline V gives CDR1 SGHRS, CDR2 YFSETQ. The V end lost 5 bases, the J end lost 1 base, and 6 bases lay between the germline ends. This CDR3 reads CASRDGQETQYF. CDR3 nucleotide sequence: TGCGCCAGCAGGGACGGCCAAGAGACCCAGTACTTC.

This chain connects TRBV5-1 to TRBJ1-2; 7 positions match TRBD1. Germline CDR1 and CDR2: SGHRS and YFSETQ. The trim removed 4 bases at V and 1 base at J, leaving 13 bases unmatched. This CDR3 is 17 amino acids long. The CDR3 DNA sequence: TGCGCCAGCAGCCCCTCTGGGACAGAAAACAATAACTATGGCTACACCTTC. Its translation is CASSPSGTENNNYGYTF.

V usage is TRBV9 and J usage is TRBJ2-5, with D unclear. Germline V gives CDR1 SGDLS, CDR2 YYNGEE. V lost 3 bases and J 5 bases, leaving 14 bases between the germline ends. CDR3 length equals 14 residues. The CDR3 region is CASSAGPRSETQYF. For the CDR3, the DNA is TGTGCCAGCAGCGCGGGCCCCCGGTCGGAGACCCAGTACTTC. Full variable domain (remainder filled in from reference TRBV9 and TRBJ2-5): DSGVTQTPKHLITATGQRVTLRCSPRSGDLSVYWYQQSLDQGLQFLIQYYNGEERAKGNILERFSAQQFPDLHSELNLSSLELGDSALYFCASSAGPRSETQYFGPGTRLLVL.

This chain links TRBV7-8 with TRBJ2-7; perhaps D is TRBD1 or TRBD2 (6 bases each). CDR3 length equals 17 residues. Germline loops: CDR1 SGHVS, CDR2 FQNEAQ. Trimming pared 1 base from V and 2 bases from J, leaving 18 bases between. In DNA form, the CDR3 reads TGTGCCAGCAGCTTAGTAGTCGGGGGCGCGAGTCCCTACGAGCAGTACTTC. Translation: CASSLVVGGASPYEQYF.

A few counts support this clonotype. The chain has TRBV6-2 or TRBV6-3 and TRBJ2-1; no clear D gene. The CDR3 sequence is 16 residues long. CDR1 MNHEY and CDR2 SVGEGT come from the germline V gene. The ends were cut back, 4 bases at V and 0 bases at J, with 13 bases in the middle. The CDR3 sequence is CASSFRPASSYNEQFF. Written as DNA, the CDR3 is TGTGCCAGCAGTTTCCGGCCGGCTAGCTCCTACAATGAGCAGTTCTTC.

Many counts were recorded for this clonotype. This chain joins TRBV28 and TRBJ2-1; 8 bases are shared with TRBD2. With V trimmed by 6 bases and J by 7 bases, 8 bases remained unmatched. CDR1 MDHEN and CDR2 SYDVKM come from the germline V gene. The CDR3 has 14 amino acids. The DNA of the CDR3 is TGTGCCAGCAGCCCGGGGGGGACCATGAATGAGCAGTTCTTC. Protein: CASSPGGTMNEQFF.

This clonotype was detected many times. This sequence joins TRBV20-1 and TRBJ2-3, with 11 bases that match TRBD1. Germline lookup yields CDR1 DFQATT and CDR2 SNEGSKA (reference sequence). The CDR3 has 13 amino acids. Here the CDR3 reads CNPDRGQTDTQYF. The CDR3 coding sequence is TGCAATCCGGACAGGGGGCAGACAGATACGCAGTATTTT.

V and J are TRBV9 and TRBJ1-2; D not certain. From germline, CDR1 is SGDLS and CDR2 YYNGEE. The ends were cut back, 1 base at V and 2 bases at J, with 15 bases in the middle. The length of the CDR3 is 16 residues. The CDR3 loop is CASSVQAPGANYGYTF. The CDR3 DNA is TGTGCCAGCAGCGTACAGGCTCCCGGAGCGAACTATGGCTACACCTTC. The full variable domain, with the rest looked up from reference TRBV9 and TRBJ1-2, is DSGVTQTPKHLITATGQRVTLRCSPRSGDLSVYWYQQSLDQGLQFLIQYYNGEERAKGNILERFSAQQFPDLHSELNLSSLELGDSALYFCASSVQAPGANYGYTFGSGTRLTVV.

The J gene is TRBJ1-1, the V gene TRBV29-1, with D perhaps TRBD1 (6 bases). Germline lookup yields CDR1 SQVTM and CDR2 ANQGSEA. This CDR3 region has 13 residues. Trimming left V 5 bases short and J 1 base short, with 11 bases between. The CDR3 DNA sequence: TGCAGCGTTCTCAGGGGAGAGAACACTGAAGCTTTCTTT. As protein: CSVLRGENTEAFF.

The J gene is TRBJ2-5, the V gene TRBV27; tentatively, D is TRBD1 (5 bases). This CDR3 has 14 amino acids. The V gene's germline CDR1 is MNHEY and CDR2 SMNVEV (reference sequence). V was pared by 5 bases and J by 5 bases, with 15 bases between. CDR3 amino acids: CASSLQAPGETQYF. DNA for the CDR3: TGTGCCAGCAGTCTTCAGGCCCCAGGGGAGACCCAGTACTTC.

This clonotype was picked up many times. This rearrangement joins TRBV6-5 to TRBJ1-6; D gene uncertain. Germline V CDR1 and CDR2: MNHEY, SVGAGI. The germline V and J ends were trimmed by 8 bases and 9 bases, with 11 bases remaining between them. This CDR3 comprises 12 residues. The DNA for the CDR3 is TGTGCCAGCGGCCCTCACCTTTCACCCCTCCACTTT. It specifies CASGPHLSPLHF.

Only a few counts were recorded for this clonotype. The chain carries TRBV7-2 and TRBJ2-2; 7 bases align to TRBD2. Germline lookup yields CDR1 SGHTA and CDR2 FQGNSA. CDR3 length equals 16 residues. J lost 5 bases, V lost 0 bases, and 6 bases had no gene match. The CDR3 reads CASSLARGSRTGELFF. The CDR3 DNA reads TGTGCCAGCAGCTTAGCGCGCGGGAGTCGGACCGGGGAGCTGTTTTTT.

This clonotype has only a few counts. The CDR3 sequence: CASSKIPLTGLAGEETQYF. The CDR3 DNA is TGTGCCAGCAGCAAAATCCCCCTGACGGGACTAGCGGGAGAAGAGACCCAGTACTTC. This chain uses TRBV21-1 with TRBJ2-5; the table's D gene call, TRBD2, was not cross checked with the DNA. TRBV21-1 is an annotated pseudogene. This CDR3 region has 19 residues.

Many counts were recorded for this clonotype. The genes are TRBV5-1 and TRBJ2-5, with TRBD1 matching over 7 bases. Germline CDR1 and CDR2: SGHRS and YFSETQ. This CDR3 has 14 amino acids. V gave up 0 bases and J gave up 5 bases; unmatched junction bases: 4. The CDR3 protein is CASSLATGVETQYF. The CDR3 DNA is TGCGCCAGCAGCTTGGCAACAGGGGTGGAGACCCAGTACTTC.